Included here is one T cell receptor beta chain sequence, with context. Its antigen remains unidentified. The ends lost 6 bases at V and 6 bases at J; junction bases unmatched: 7. The germline V gene has CDR1 MGHRA and CDR2 YSYEKL. The CDR3 sequence is 15 residues long. These data come from a study of cytomegalovirus exposure and HLA in healthy donors. Study-wide background: Earlier findings included some 120 million unique TCR beta sequences obtained from 150 million to 200 million T cells. The study, taken as a whole, reports: Per published reports, the classifier diagnosed cytomegalovirus status with high specificity and sensitivity. Association of a missense DCLRE1C variant with TCR beta V- and J-gene trimming was reported in a later analysis. DRB1 had the most TCR associations and HLA-C the fewest, a later analysis found, with rates varying by HLA locus.

In the PCR, 60 Vbeta and 13 Jbeta primers were used. Sequencing used immunoSEQ multiplex PCR; TCRdb keeps in-frame clones, though not all of them. Recorded here are 100,000 or so clones; the top ten clones represent around 3.4%. Input material: PBMCs. The V gene is TRBV4-1, the J gene TRBJ2-1; 11 bases fit TRBD2. The TCR originated in a woman aged 25 to 39 in good health and CMV-seronegative. CDR3 sequence (DNA): TGCGCCAGCAGGCAGAGACTAGCGGGGAGCAATGAGCAGTTCTTC. Protein: CASRQRLAGSNEQFF.